This T cell receptor (beta chain) was documented in a study of blood T cell repertoires in COVID-19. TCRdb keeps only in-frame clones here, not all; method: immunoSEQ multiplex PCR. The data hold under 300,000 clones, with around 90% observed a single time. V gave up 5 bases and J gave up 9 bases; unmatched junction bases: 9. The CDR3 totals 13 residues. V is TRBV12-3 or TRBV12-4 and J is TRBJ2-5; 7 nucleotides match TRBD1. The sample comprised PBMCs or T cells enriched from blood (not recorded which). This sequence was found in a woman between 40 and 50 years old who had recovered from COVID-19. The CDR3 nucleotides are TGTGCCAGCAGTCCCGGACAGGTTGGGGCCCAGTACTTC. It yields the protein CASSPGQVGAQYF.